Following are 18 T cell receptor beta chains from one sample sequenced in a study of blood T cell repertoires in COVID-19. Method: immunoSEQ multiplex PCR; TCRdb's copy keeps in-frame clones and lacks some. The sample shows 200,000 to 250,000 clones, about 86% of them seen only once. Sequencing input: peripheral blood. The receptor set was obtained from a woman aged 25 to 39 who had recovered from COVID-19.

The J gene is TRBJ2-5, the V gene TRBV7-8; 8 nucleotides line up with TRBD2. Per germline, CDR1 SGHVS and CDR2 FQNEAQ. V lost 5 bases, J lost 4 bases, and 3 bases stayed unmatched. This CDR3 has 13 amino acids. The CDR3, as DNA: TGTGCCAGCAGCCCGGGACTAGGAGAGACCCAGTACTTC. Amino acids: CASSPGLGETQYF.

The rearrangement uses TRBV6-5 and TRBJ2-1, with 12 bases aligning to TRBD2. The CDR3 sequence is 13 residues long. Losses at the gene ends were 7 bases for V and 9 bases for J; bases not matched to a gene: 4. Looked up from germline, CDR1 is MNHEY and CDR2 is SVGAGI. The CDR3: CASTLAGGSEQFF. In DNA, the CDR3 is TGTGCCAGCACACTAGCGGGAGGTAGTGAGCAGTTCTTC.

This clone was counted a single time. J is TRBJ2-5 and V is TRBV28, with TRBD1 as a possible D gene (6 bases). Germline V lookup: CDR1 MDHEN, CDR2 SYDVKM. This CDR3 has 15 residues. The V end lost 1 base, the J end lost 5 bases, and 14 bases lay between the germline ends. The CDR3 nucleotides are TGTGCCAGCAGTTTATCAGGGGTCCTGCGGGAGACCCAGTACTTC. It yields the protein CASSLSGVLRETQYF.

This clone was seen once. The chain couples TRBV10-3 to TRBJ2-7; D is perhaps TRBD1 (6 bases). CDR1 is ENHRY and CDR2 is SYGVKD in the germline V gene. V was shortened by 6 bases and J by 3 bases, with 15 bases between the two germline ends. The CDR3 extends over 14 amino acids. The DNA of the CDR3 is TGTGCCATCAGCGAACAAGGGGGTGACTACGAGCAGTACTTC. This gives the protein CAISEQGGDYEQYF.

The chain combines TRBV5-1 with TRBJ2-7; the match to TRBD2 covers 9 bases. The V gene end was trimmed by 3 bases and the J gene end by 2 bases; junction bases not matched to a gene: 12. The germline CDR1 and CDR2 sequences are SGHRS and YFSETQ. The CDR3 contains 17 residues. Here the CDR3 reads CASSSSIRTSDPYEQYF. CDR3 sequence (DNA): TGCGCCAGCAGCTCATCTATTCGGACTAGCGACCCCTACGAGCAGTACTTC.

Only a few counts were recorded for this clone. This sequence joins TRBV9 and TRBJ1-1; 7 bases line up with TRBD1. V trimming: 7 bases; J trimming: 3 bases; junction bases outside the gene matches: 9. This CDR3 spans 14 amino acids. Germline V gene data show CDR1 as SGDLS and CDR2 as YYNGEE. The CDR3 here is CASSLSGGDTEAFF. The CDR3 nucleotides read TGTGCCAGCTCGCTTTCAGGGGGTGACACTGAAGCTTTCTTT.

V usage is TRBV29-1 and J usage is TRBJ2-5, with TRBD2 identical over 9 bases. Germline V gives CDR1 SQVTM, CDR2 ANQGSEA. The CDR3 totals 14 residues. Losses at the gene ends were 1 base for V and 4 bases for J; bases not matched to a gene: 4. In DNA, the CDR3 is TGCAGCGTTGAAGTTTCTAGCGGGATAGAGACCCAGTACTTC. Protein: CSVEVSSGIETQYF.

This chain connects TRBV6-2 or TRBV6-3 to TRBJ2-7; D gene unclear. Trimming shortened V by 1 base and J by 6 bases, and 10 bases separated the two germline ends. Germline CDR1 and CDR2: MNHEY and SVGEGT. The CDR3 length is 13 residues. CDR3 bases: TGTGCCAGCAGTTACTGGAGAGGAAGCGAGCAGTACTTC. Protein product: CASSYWRGSEQYF.

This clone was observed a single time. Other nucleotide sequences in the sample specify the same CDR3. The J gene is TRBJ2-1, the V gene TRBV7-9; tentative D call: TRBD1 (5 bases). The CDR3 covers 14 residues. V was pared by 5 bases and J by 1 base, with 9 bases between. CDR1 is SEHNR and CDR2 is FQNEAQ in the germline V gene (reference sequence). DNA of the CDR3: TGTGCCAGCAGCCCCCAGGGTTCCTACAATGAGCAGTTCTTC. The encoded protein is CASSPQGSYNEQFF.

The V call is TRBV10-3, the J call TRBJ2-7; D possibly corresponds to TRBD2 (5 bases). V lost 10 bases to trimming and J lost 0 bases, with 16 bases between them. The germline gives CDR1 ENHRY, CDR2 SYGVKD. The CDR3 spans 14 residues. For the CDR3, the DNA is TGTGCCACCAATGGAGGAGTACTCTCCTACGAGCAGTACTTC. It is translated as CATNGGVLSYEQYF.

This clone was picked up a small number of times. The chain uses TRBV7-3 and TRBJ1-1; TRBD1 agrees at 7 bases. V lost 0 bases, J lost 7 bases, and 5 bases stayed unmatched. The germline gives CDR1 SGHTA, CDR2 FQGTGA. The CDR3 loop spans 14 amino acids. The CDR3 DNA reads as TGTGCCAGCAGCTTAACTGGGGGACAGATTGAAGCTTTCTTT. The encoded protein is CASSLTGGQIEAFF.

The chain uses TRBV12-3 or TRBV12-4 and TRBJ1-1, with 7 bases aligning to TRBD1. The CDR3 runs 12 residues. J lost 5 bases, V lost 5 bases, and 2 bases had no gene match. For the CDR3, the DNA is TGTGCCAGCAGTAGACAGGGAACTGAAGCTTTCTTT. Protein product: CASSRQGTEAFF.

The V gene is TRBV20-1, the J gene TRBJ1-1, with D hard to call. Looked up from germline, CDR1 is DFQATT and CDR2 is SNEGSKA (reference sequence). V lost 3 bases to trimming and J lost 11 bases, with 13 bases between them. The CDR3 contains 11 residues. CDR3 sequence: CSASKGDTAFF. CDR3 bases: TGCAGTGCTAGTAAGGGAGATACGGCTTTCTTT.

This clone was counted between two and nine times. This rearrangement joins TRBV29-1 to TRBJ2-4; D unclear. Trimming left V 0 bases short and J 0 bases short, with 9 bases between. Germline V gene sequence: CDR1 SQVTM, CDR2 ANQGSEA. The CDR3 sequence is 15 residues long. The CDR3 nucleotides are TGCAGCGTTGAAGATCCGCACTTAGCCAAAAACATTCAGTACTTC. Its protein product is CSVEDPHLAKNIQYF.

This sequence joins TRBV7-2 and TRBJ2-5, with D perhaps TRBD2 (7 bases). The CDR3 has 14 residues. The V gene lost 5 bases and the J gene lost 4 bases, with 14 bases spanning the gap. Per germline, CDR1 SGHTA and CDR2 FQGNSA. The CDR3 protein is CASSPNGGPETQYF. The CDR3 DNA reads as TGTGCCAGCAGCCCCAACGGGGGGCCAGAGACCCAGTACTTC. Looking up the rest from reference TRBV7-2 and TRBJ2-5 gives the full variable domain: GAGVSQSPSNKVTEKGKDVELRCDPISGHTALYWYRQSLGQGLEFLIYFQGNSAPDKSGLPSDRFSAERTGGSVSTLTIQRTQQEDSAVYLCASSPNGGPETQYFGPGTRLLVL.

CDR3 nucleotide sequence: TGTGCCAGCAGCTTAGTAGCAGGGAAGGAGACCCAGTACTTC. Amino acid sequence: CASSLVAGKETQYF. The chain carries TRBV11-2 and TRBJ2-5, with D maybe TRBD1 (5 bases). This CDR3 contains 14 residues. Germline CDR1 is SGHAT and CDR2 is FQNNGV. V was pared by 1 base and J by 5 bases, with 11 bases between.

The CDR3: CASSGRDRGPQETQYF. CDR3 nucleotide sequence: TGTGCCAGCAGCGGCCGGGACAGGGGGCCCCAAGAGACCCAGTACTTC. The chain employs TRBV9 and TRBJ2-5, with 12 bases matching TRBD1. The V and J ends lost 3 bases and 1 base, in that order; junction bases with no gene match: 4. The CDR3 length is 16 residues. Per germline, CDR1 SGDLS and CDR2 YYNGEE. The variable domain in full, completed from reference TRBV9 and TRBJ2-5, reads DSGVTQTPKHLITATGQRVTLRCSPRSGDLSVYWYQQSLDQGLQFLIQYYNGEERAKGNILERFSAQQFPDLHSELNLSSLELGDSALYFCASSGRDRGPQETQYFGPGTRLLVL.

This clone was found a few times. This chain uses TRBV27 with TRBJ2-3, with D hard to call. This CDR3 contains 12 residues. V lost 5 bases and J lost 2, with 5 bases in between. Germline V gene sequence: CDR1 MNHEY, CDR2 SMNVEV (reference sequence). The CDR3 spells CASSPDTDTQYF. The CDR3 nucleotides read TGTGCCAGCAGTCCAGACACAGATACGCAGTATTTT.